This is a list of T cell receptor beta chains from one sample in a study of T cells in Graves' hyperthyroidism and ophthalmopathy. A single record per CDR3 protein comes from TCRdb applying MiXCR to the multiplex PCR reads. This sample carries a few hundred thousand distinct CDR3 sequences, under 25% of them seen once, and the ten largest clones take about 30%. Material for sequencing was blood. The receptors come from a man aged 18 to 30 with Graves' hyperthyroidism. The CDR3 runs from the conserved cysteine through the conserved F or W. A D gene is named only where the DNA matches it firmly. Clone size is stated in some rows and not others, as once, few, many or a class when expanded.

NA	TRBV28	few	TRBJ2-7	CASSLLPQRPSYEQYF	TGTGCCAGCAGTTTATTGCCCCAGCGGCCCTCCTACGAGCAGTACTTC
NA	TRBV6-1	many	TRBJ1-3	CASRRGDSGNTIYF	TGTGCCAGCAGAAGAGGCGACTCTGGAAACACCATATATTTT
NA	TRBV12-3/TRBV12-4	NA	TRBJ2-5	CASSEAEAGLSTQYF	TGTGCCAGCAGTGAAGCAGAGGCGGGTTTGTCAACCCAGTACTTC
NA	TRBV12-3/TRBV12-4	many	TRBJ2-5	CASSLNRGLMETQYF	TGTGCCAGCAGTTTGAATCGGGGGTTAATGGAGACCCAGTACTTC
NA	TRBV30	many	TRBJ1-2	CAWSVQFYGYTF	TGTGCCTGGAGTGTACAGTTTTATGGCTACACCTTC
TRBD1	TRBV19	NA	TRBJ2-7	CASSSQGVSYEQYF	TGTGCCAGTAGTTCCCAGGGGGTCTCCTACGAGCAGTACTTC
TRBD1	TRBV2	many	TRBJ2-5	CASSRFTGTEETQYF	TGTGCCAGCAGTCGGTTTACCGGGACAGAGGAGACCCAGTACTTC
NA	TRBV15	many	TRBJ1-3	CATSRPASGNTIYF	TGTGCCACCAGCAGACCAGCCTCTGGAAACACCATATATTTT
NA	TRBV4-1	NA	TRBJ2-7	CASSPYTTGSYEQYF	TGCGCCAGCAGCCCTTACACCACAGGCTCCTACGAGCAGTACTTC
NA	TRBV6-1	many	TRBJ1-5	CASSRPSNQPQHF	TGTGCCAGCAGCAGACCCTCCAATCAGCCCCAGCATTTT
NA	TRBV19	many	TRBJ1-5	CASSITGGGNQPQHF	TGTGCCAGTAGTATAACGGGAGGAGGCAATCAGCCCCAGCATTTT
NA	TRBV2	many	TRBJ2-6	CASSVGQVFSGANVLTF	TGTGCCAGCAGTGTGGGCCAGGTTTTCTCTGGGGCCAACGTCCTGACTTTC
TRBD2	TRBV11-1	many	TRBJ2-5	CASSLASSGENKQETQYF	TGTGCCAGCAGCTTAGCGAGTAGCGGGGAAAATAAACAAGAGACCCAGTACTTC
TRBD1	TRBV9	few	TRBJ1-2	CASRIRDRGFYGYTF	TGTGCCAGCAGGATCAGGGACAGGGGATTCTATGGCTACACCTTC
NA	TRBV6-2/TRBV6-3	many	TRBJ1-5	CASSSRGGTIRPLQPQHF	TGTGCCAGCAGCTCCCGGGGCGGGACTATAAGACCCCTTCAGCCCCAGCATTTT
NA	TRBV13	few	TRBJ1-2	CASSFYREAYGYTF	TGTGCCAGCAGCTTTTACAGGGAAGCCTATGGCTACACCTTC
NA	TRBV12-3/TRBV12-4	few	TRBJ1-4	CASTSRGDQVEKLFF	TGTGCCAGCACTTCGAGGGGAGACCAGGTTGAAAAACTGTTTTTT
TRBD2	TRBV7-8	many	TRBJ2-5	CASSFPGLAGDGETQYF	TGTGCCAGCAGCTTCCCGGGACTAGCGGGGGATGGAGAGACCCAGTACTTC
NA	TRBV27	many	TRBJ2-7	CASSQNGWEQYF	TGTGCCAGCAGTCAAAATGGATGGGAGCAGTACTTC
NA	TRBV6-5	many	TRBJ1-2	CASSYSSAGVGYTF	TGTGCCAGCAGTTACTCCTCGGCGGGGGTTGGCTACACCTTC
TRBD2	TRBV6-5	NA	TRBJ2-5	CASSWGTSPQTQYF	TGTGCCAGCAGTTGGGGGACTAGCCCCCAGACCCAGTACTTC
NA	TRBV27	few	TRBJ2-2	CASSPGTVANTGELFF	TGTGCCAGCAGTCCCGGGACGGTCGCGAACACCGGGGAGCTGTTTTTT
NA	TRBV6-1	NA	TRBJ1-4	CASAGQPNEKLFF	TGTGCCAGCGCCGGACAGCCTAATGAAAAACTGTTTTTT
TRBD1	TRBV10-3	many	TRBJ2-7	CAISDRDRALSGQYF	TGTGCCATCTCGGATCGGGACAGAGCCCTTTCCGGGCAGTACTTC
NA	TRBV30	once	TRBJ1-1	CAWSHRVGAFF	TGTGCCTGGAGTCACAGGGTTGGCGCTTTCTTT
NA	TRBV28	many	TRBJ2-7	CASSAGQPSYEQYF	TGTGCCAGCAGTGCGGGACAGCCATCCTACGAGCAGTACTTC
NA	TRBV12-3/TRBV12-4	many	TRBJ2-7	CASSFPGAYEQYF	TGTGCCAGCAGTTTTCCCGGTGCCTACGAGCAGTACTTC
TRBD1	TRBV20-1	NA	TRBJ1-1	CSALGRDRGGIAFF	TGCAGTGCTCTCGGAAGGGACAGGGGTGGAATAGCTTTCTTT
TRBD1	TRBV12-3/TRBV12-4	many	TRBJ1-5	CASSFQGAAQPQHF	TGTGCCAGCAGTTTTCAGGGGGCTGCTCAGCCCCAGCATTTT
TRBD1	TRBV27	many	TRBJ2-7	CASSHGTVYEQYF	TGTGCCAGCAGTCACGGGACAGTCTACGAGCAGTACTTC
TRBD1	TRBV28	NA	TRBJ2-2	CASSPDRGRDKGTGELFF	TGTGCCAGCAGCCCAGACAGGGGGCGCGATAAAGGCACCGGGGAGCTGTTTTTT
NA	TRBV3-1	NA	TRBJ1-3	CASSPSLIEAAGHTIYF	TGTGCCAGCAGCCCCTCCCTCATCGAGGCAGCTGGACACACCATATATTTT
TRBD1	TRBV12-3/TRBV12-4	NA	TRBJ1-1	CASSFVVGQGATEAFF	TGTGCCAGCAGTTTCGTTGTGGGACAGGGGGCCACTGAAGCTTTCTTT
NA	TRBV12-3/TRBV12-4	NA	TRBJ2-5	CASRLSGGETQYF	TGTGCCAGCAGACTTAGTGGCGGGGAGACCCAGTACTTC
TRBD1	TRBV28	few	TRBJ2-7	CASSNPGGQGLYEQYF	TGTGCCAGCAGTAACCCCGGGGGACAGGGACTCTACGAGCAGTACTTC
TRBD1	TRBV19	many	TRBJ1-1	CASSTGQGVLNTEAFF	TGTGCCAGTAGTACCGGACAGGGGGTTTTGAACACTGAAGCTTTCTTT
NA	TRBV6-1	many	TRBJ1-2	CASSEVGRILYGYTF	TGTGCCAGCAGTGAAGTTGGACGGATCCTCTATGGCTACACCTTC
NA	TRBV29-1	NA	TRBJ1-2	CSVADSLGAGYTF	TGCAGCGTCGCGGACAGCCTTGGGGCCGGCTACACCTTC
TRBD1	TRBV10-3	NA	TRBJ1-1	CAIAGTVNTEAFF	TGTGCCATTGCCGGGACAGTCAACACTGAAGCTTTCTTT
NA	TRBV30	NA	TRBJ2-5	CAWKEGAEETQYF	TGTGCCTGGAAGGAGGGGGCGGAGGAGACCCAGTACTTC
TRBD1	TRBV15	many	TRBJ2-5	CATSSRDRGFETQYF	TGTGCCACCAGCAGCCGGGACAGGGGGTTTGAGACCCAGTACTTC
NA	TRBV12-3/TRBV12-4	NA	TRBJ2-7	CASSLIWSGQSSYEQYF	TGTGCCAGCAGTTTAATTTGGTCCGGTCAGTCCTCCTACGAGCAGTACTTC
NA	TRBV7-9	many	TRBJ1-1	CASSRGLDLEAFF	TGTGCCAGCAGTCGCGGGCTGGATCTCGAAGCTTTCTTT
NA	TRBV7-6	NA	TRBJ2-2	CASSQGPAGTGELFF	TGTGCCAGCAGCCAAGGACCGGCGGGCACCGGGGAGCTGTTTTTT
NA	TRBV18	few	TRBJ2-7	CASSKRQTYEQYF	TGTGCCAGCTCAAAGAGACAGACCTACGAGCAGTACTTC
NA	TRBV19	few	TRBJ2-4	CASMSLIQGRSKNIQYF	TGTGCCAGTATGAGCCTTATCCAGGGGAGATCCAAAAACATTCAGTACTTC
NA	TRBV20-1	NA	TRBJ2-7	CSATTRNSYEQYF	TGCAGTGCCACAACACGAAACTCCTACGAGCAGTACTTC
NA	TRBV5-1	once	TRBJ1-2	CASRIEGPNPYGYTF	TGCGCCAGCAGGATAGAGGGACCGAACCCCTATGGCTACACCTTC
NA	TRBV27	NA	TRBJ1-2	CASSSTDSPNYGYTF	TGTGCCAGCAGTTCCACGGACAGTCCTAACTATGGCTACACCTTC
NA	TRBV28	many	TRBJ2-7	CASSLDLQGFEQYF	TGTGCCAGCAGTTTGGACCTCCAAGGTTTTGAGCAGTACTTC
NA	TRBV6-2/TRBV6-3	NA	TRBJ1-1	CASSSPGTSDFF	TGTGCCAGCAGTTCCCCCGGGACCTCTGATTTCTTT
NA	TRBV12-3/TRBV12-4	many	TRBJ2-5	CASRPNAGRETQYF	TGTGCCAGCAGACCAAACGCGGGTCGAGAGACCCAGTACTTC
TRBD2	TRBV7-9	few	TRBJ2-5	CASSSEPGGAQYF	TGTGCCAGCAGCTCCGAGCCTGGGGGGGCCCAGTACTTC
TRBD1	TRBV27	NA	TRBJ2-1	CASSPQGNEQFF	TGTGCCAGCAGTCCACAGGGGAATGAGCAGTTCTTC
TRBD1	TRBV28	many	TRBJ1-1	CASQQGLNTEAFF	TGTGCCAGCCAACAGGGGTTGAACACTGAAGCTTTCTTT
TRBD1	TRBV20-1	NA	TRBJ1-1	CSARYTGQGEAFF	TGCAGTGCTAGGTATACCGGACAGGGTGAAGCTTTCTTT
TRBD2	TRBV30	many	TRBJ2-5	CAWSRDYGETQYF	TGTGCCTGGAGCCGGGACTATGGAGAGACCCAGTACTTC
NA	TRBV7-3	many	TRBJ1-2	CAIELGQNYGYTF	TGTGCCATCGAGCTAGGGCAGAACTATGGCTACACCTTC
TRBD1	TRBV5-1	many	TRBJ1-3	CASSTGDVSGNTIYF	TGCGCCAGCAGCACAGGGGACGTCTCTGGAAACACCATATATTTT
NA	TRBV5-1	NA	TRBJ2-2	CASSPDPPVELFF	TGCGCCAGCAGCCCAGACCCACCGGTGGAGCTGTTTTTT